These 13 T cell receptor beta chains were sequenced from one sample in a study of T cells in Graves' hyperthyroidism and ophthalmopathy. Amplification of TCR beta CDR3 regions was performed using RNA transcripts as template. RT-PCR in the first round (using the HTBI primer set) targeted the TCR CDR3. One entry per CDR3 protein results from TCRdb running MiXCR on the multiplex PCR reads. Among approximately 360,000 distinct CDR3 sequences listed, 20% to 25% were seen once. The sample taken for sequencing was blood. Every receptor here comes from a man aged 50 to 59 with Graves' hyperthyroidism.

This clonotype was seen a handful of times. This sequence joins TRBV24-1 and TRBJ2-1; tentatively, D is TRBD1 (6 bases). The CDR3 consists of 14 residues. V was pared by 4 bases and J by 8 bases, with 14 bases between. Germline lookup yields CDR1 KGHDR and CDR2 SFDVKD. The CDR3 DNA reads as TGTGCCACCAGTGACACTAGGACAGTACATGAGCAGTTCTTC. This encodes CATSDTRTVHEQFF.

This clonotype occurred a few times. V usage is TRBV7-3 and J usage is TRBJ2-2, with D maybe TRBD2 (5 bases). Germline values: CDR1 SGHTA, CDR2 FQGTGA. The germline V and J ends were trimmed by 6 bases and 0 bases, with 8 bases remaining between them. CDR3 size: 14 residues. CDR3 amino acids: CASRRAANTGELFF. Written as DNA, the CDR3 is TGTGCCAGCAGGCGGGCCGCGAACACCGGGGAGCTGTTTTTT.

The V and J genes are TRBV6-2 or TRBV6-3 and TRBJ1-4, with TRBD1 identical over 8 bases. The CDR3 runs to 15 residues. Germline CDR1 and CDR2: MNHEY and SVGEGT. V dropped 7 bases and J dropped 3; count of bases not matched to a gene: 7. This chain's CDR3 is CASKNRGTANEKLFF. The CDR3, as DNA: TGTGCCAGCAAGAACAGGGGGACGGCTAATGAAAAACTGTTTTTT.

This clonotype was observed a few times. The CDR3 region is CASMSPIDYEQYF. CDR3 nucleotides: TGTGCCAGCATGAGCCCCATAGACTACGAGCAGTACTTC. The rearrangement joins TRBV3-1 to TRBJ2-7; D gene unclear. V was pared by 7 bases and J by 3 bases, with 13 bases between. Germline CDR1 is LGHDT and CDR2 is YNNKEL (reference sequence). This CDR3 spans 13 amino acids.

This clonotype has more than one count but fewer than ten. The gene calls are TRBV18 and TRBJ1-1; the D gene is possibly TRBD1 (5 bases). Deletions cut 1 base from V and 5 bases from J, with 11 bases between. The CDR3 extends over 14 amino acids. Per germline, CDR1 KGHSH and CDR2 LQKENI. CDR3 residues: CASSPQSGGTEAFF. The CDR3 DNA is TGTGCCAGCTCACCACAGAGCGGGGGAACTGAAGCTTTCTTT. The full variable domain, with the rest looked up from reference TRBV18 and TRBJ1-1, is NAGVMQNPRHLVRRRGQEARLRCSPMKGHSHVYWYRQLPEEGLKFMVYLQKENIIDESGMPKERFSAEFPKEGPSILRIQQVVRGDSAAYFCASSPQSGGTEAFFGQGTRLTVV.

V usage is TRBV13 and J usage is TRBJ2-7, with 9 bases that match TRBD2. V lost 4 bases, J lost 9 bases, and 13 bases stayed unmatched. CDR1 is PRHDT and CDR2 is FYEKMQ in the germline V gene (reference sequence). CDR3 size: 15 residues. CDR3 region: CASSSETSGRGRQYF. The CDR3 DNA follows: TGTGCCAGCAGCTCCGAAACTAGCGGGCGGGGTAGGCAGTACTTC.

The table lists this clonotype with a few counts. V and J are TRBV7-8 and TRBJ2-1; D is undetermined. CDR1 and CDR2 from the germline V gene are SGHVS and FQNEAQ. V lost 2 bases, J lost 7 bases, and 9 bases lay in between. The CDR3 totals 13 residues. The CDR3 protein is CASSLNQRNEQFF. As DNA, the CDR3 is TGTGCCAGCAGCTTAAATCAACGGAATGAGCAGTTCTTC.

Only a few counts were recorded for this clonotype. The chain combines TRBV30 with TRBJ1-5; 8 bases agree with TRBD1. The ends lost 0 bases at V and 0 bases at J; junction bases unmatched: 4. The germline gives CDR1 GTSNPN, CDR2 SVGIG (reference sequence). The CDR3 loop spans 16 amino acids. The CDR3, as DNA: TGTGCCTGGAGTGTACCAGGGGGCATTAGCAATCAGCCCCAGCATTTT. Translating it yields CAWSVPGGISNQPQHF. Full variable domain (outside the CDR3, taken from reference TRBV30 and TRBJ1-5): SQTIHQWPATLVQPVGSPLSLECTVEGTSNPNLYWYRQAAGRGLQLLFYSVGIGQISSEVPQNLSASRPQDRQFILSSKKLLLSDSGFYLCAWSVPGGISNQPQHFGDGTRLSIL.

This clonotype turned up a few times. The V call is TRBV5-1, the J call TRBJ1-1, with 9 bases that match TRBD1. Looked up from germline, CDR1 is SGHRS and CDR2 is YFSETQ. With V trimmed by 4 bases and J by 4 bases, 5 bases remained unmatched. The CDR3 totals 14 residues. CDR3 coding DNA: TGCGCCAGCAGCCCTTCGACAGGGGGCACTGAAGCTTTCTTT. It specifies CASSPSTGGTEAFF.

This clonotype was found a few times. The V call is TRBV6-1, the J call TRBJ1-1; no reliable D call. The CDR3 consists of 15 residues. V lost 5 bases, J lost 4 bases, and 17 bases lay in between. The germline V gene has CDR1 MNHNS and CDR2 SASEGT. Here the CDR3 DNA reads TGTGCCAGCAGTTATATCCCCGACGAGGGCACTGAAGCTTTCTTT. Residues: CASSYIPDEGTEAFF.

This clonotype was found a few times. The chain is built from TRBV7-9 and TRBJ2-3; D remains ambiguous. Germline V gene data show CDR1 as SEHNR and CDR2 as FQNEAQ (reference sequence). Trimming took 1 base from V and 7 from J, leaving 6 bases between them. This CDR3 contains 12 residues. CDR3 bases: TGTGCCAGCAGCTTAGGTTTCAATACGCAGTATTTT. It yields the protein CASSLGFNTQYF.

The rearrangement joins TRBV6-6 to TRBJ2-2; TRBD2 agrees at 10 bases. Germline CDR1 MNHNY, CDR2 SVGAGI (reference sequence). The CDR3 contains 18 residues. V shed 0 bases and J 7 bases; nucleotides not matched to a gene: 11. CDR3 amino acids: CASSYSRLAGVSNGELFF. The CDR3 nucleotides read TGTGCCAGCAGTTACTCGAGGCTAGCGGGAGTTTCTAACGGGGAGCTGTTTTTT.

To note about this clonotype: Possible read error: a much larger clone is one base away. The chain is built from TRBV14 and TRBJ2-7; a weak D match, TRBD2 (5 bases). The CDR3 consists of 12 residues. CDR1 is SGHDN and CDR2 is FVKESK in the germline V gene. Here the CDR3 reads CASSPAVYGQYF. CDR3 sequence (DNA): TGTGCCAGCAGCCCAGCGGTTTACGGGCAGTACTTC.